This T cell receptor (beta chain) was retrieved from a study of CD8 T cells in ankylosing spondylitis. Study-level points and caveats: What appeared characteristic of ankylosing spondylitis blood was a TCR beta motif of eight highly homologous variants. Past research had described some motif variants in reactive arthritis synovial fluid and blood. The disease-linked clones had a CD8+ phenotype and low blood frequencies.

A quantitative 5'-RACE method, one with molecular barcodes, was used to make TCR beta libraries. Each CDR3 protein gets one entry after TCRdb re-called the 5' RACE reads with MiXCR. The table has about 800,000 distinct CDR3 sequences, over 9.5% seen once; the top ten hold just over 0.5%. The CDR3 sequence is 15 residues long. V lost 6 bases to trimming and J lost 4 bases; unmatched junction nucleotides: 12. Germline V gene lookup returns CDR1 DFQATT and CDR2 SNEGSKA (reference sequence). This clonotype has a handful of counts. The target antigen is unknown. The sequence came from a male donor with ankylosing spondylitis. The V gene is TRBV20-1, the J gene TRBJ1-1; 9 nucleotides align to TRBD1. The source material was blood, either unsorted or a sorted T cell fraction (not recorded which). The CDR3 DNA reads as TGCAGTGCCTTTGAGCCGGGACAGGGAGGCACTGAAGCTTTCTTT. It is translated as CSAFEPGQGGTEAFF.